Following are 25 T cell receptor beta chains from one sample sequenced in a study of early T cells in non-severe SARS-CoV-2 infection. MiXCR, applied by TCRdb to the 5' RACE reads, yields one record per CDR3 protein. The sample has about 42,000 distinct CDR3 sequences; 5% to 6.5% are singletons. Here the sequenced sample was whole blood, taken at baseline. These receptors were taken from an adult who was a healthcare worker with PCR-confirmed SARS-CoV-2 infection or an uninfected control (not recorded which).

This clonotype was recorded a few times. CDR3 in DNA: TGTGCCAGCAGCTCCCGGGACAGGGGCGCCTATGGCTACACCTTC. This codes for CASSSRDRGAYGYTF. The rearrangement joins TRBV5-4 to TRBJ1-2, with TRBD1 identical over 10 bases. The germline gives CDR1 SGHNT, CDR2 YYREEE (reference sequence). The CDR3 has 15 amino acids. Trimming cost V 3 bases and J 4 bases; bases outside gene matches: 6.

In its sample, this clonotype was seen a few times. The chain uses TRBV12-3 or TRBV12-4 and TRBJ2-3; D call uncertain. Trimming shortened V by 0 bases and J by 2 bases, and 6 bases separated the two germline ends. This CDR3 spans 14 amino acids. CDR3 in DNA: TGTGCCAGCAGTTTAGCGTCTACCACAGATACGCAGTATTTT. Translating it yields CASSLASTTDTQYF.

J is TRBJ2-1 and V is TRBV24-1; TRBD1 aligns across 9 bases. This CDR3 is 13 amino acids long. Germline-derived CDR1 and CDR2 are KGHDR and SFDVKD. J gave up 8 bases and V 7 bases, and 5 bases lay outside the gene matches. CDR3 amino acids: CATRGTGRYEQFF. The CDR3 DNA sequence: TGTGCCACCAGGGGGACAGGGAGGTATGAGCAGTTCTTC.

This rearrangement joins TRBV28 to TRBJ1-2; D is unclear. The ends were cut back, 6 bases at V and 2 bases at J, with 7 bases in the middle. The germline V gene has CDR1 MDHEN and CDR2 SYDVKM. This CDR3 is built from 12 residues. CDR3 DNA: TGTGCCAGCAGCGCACAGAACTATGGCTACACCTTC. This translates into CASSAQNYGYTF.

V usage is TRBV20-1 and J usage is TRBJ1-2; tentative D call: TRBD1 (6 bases). The V and J ends lost 6 bases and 5 bases respectively, with 13 bases between them. CDR3 size: 12 residues. The germline V gene encodes CDR1 DFQATT and CDR2 SNEGSKA (reference sequence). CDR3 DNA sequence: TGCAGTGCCCCCGGACAGCCGTATGGCTACACCTTC. Its protein is CSAPGQPYGYTF.

The chain uses TRBV7-9 and TRBJ2-7, with a weak D call TRBD2 (6 bases). The germline V gene encodes CDR1 SEHNR and CDR2 FQNEAQ (reference sequence). With 7 bases removed from V and 3 bases from J, the gap between germline ends came to 16 bases. The CDR3 extends over 14 amino acids. CDR3 in DNA: TGTGCCAGCACCCCGGGCCCGGGACTCTACGAGCAGTACTTC. Translating it yields CASTPGPGLYEQYF.

This clonotype was counted ten times or more. V usage is TRBV28 and J usage is TRBJ1-3; possible D gene TRBD1, 5 bases. Germline lookup yields CDR1 MDHEN and CDR2 SYDVKM. The CDR3 totals 16 residues. The V gene lost 3 bases and the J gene lost 0 bases, with 12 bases spanning the gap. As DNA, the CDR3 is TGTGCCAGCAGTTTCAAGGGGCTTAGCTCTGGAAACACCATATATTTT. It encodes CASSFKGLSSGNTIYF.

The chain recombines TRBV18 with TRBJ2-7, with 7 bases identical to TRBD1. The trim removed 3 bases at V and 2 bases at J, leaving 7 bases unmatched. The CDR3 spans 15 residues. The V gene's germline CDR1 is KGHSH and CDR2 LQKENI. The CDR3 DNA is TGTGCCAGCTCACCGAGAGGGACAGAGACCTACGAGCAGTACTTC. It is translated as CASSPRGTETYEQYF.

This clonotype has ten or more counts. The chain joins TRBV29-1 to TRBJ1-1, with TRBD1 as a possible D gene (6 bases). V gave up 8 bases and J gave up 1 base, with 20 bases separating them. The germline V gene has CDR1 SQVTM and CDR2 ANQGSEA. The CDR3 sequence is 15 residues long. The CDR3: CSQLDPGHQNTEAFF. CDR3 sequence (DNA): TGCAGCCAACTCGACCCGGGACATCAGAACACTGAAGCTTTCTTT.

This clonotype was seen more than once but under ten times. V and J are TRBV6-1 and TRBJ2-2, with D perhaps being TRBD1 or TRBD2 (5 bases each). Per the germline V gene, CDR1 is MNHNS and CDR2 is SASEGT. CDR3 length equals 15 residues. Trimming cost V 6 bases and J 5 bases, with 16 bases left between them. This chain's CDR3 is CASRLGTGGTGELFF. The CDR3, as DNA: TGTGCCAGCAGGCTAGGGACCGGCGGAACCGGGGAGCTGTTTTTT.

This clonotype was seen only a few times. V is TRBV7-3 and J is TRBJ2-2; unclear D gene. CDR3 length: 12 residues. The V end was cut by 1 base, the J end by 7 bases, with 4 bases between. The germline gives CDR1 SGHTA, CDR2 FQGTGA. CDR3 coding DNA: TGTGCCAGCAGCTTAAGGGTCGGGGAGCTGTTTTTT. This codes for CASSLRVGELFF.

This clonotype was picked up a small number of times. J is TRBJ1-2 and V is TRBV10-3, with no clear D. This CDR3 is built from 14 residues. The germline V and J ends were trimmed by 3 bases and 6 bases, with 14 bases remaining between them. CDR1 and CDR2 (germline): ENHRY, SYGVKD. The CDR3 reads CAISDTTTADGYTF. CDR3 coding DNA: TGTGCCATCAGTGATACCACAACAGCGGATGGCTACACCTTC.

In its sample, this clonotype is medium-sized. CDR3 residues: CASSPDRGGNQPQHF. The CDR3 DNA reads TGTGCCAGCTCCCCGGACAGGGGAGGCAATCAGCCCCAGCATTTT. The chain joins TRBV18 to TRBJ1-5, with 9 nucleotides matching TRBD1. The CDR3 has 15 amino acids. From germline, CDR1 is KGHSH and CDR2 LQKENI. V shed 6 bases, J shed 2 bases, and the junction held 5 bases outside the gene matches.

This clonotype was detected ten times or more. V usage is TRBV7-2 and J usage is TRBJ2-7, with TRBD1 identical over 8 bases. The CDR3 totals 15 residues. The germline V gene encodes CDR1 SGHTA and CDR2 FQGNSA. Trimming took 2 bases from V and 7 from J; bases not matched to a gene: 10. The CDR3 loop is CASSLTGTGRYEQYF. Written as DNA, the CDR3 is TGTGCCAGCAGCTTAACCGGGACAGGACGATATGAGCAGTACTTC. The full variable domain, its missing parts supplied by reference TRBV7-2 and TRBJ2-7, is GAGVSQSPSNKVTEKGKDVELRCDPISGHTALYWYRQSLGQGLEFLIYFQGNSAPDKSGLPSDRFSAERTGGSVSTLTIQRTQQEDSAVYLCASSLTGTGRYEQYFGPGTRLTVT.

This clonotype was seen ten or more times. The chain recombines TRBV5-1 with TRBJ2-7, with 9 bases matching TRBD1. The ends lost 3 bases at V and 0 bases at J; junction bases unmatched: 1. The CDR3 is made up of 14 amino acids. Looked up from germline, CDR1 is SGHRS and CDR2 is YFSETQ. The CDR3 region is CASSWDRDSYEQYF. CDR3 DNA sequence: TGCGCCAGCAGCTGGGACAGGGACTCCTACGAGCAGTACTTC.

This chain links TRBV12-3 or TRBV12-4 with TRBJ2-3; D remains unclear. Trimming cost V 6 bases and J 2 bases, with 12 bases left between them. The CDR3 is 14 residues long. The CDR3 protein is CASSDTAPTDTQYF. The CDR3 DNA follows: TGTGCCAGCAGCGATACAGCGCCCACAGATACGCAGTATTTT.

With respect to this clonotype: Being one base from a much bigger clone, this may be a read error. V usage is TRBV3-1 and J usage is TRBJ2-2; D gene uncertain. The V end was cut by 7 bases, the J end by 7 bases, with 19 bases between. This CDR3 spans 15 amino acids. The germline gives CDR1 LGHDT, CDR2 YNNKEL (reference sequence). The CDR3 is CASNHRIAVGGELFF. CDR3 DNA: TGTGCCAGCAACCATAGAATCGCAGTCGGCGGGGAGCTGTTTTTT.

The rearrangement links TRBV5-4 to TRBJ2-1; TRBD1 matches 8 bases. Germline V lookup: CDR1 SGHNT, CDR2 YYREEE (reference sequence). V trimming: 4 bases; J trimming: 2 bases; junction bases outside the gene matches: 5. The CDR3 is made up of 15 amino acids. CDR3 sequence: CASSETGAAYNEQFF. The CDR3 DNA reads TGTGCCAGCAGCGAGACAGGGGCCGCCTACAATGAGCAGTTCTTC.

This clonotype was seen at least ten times. This sequence joins TRBV20-1 and TRBJ2-3, with TRBD2 identical over 9 bases. The CDR3 runs 15 residues. From germline, CDR1 is DFQATT and CDR2 SNEGSKA (reference sequence). V gave up 3 bases and J gave up 0 bases; unmatched junction bases: 4. The CDR3 bases are TGCAGTGCTAGCCAGCGGGGGGATAGCACAGATACGCAGTATTTT. Protein: CSASQRGDSTDTQYF.

This clonotype appeared a few times. This sequence joins TRBV7-9 and TRBJ1-6, with 7 bases identical to TRBD1. After removal of 4 bases from V and 4 bases from J, the junction contained 7 bases not matched to a gene. This CDR3 comprises 16 residues. Germline CDR1 and CDR2: SEHNR and FQNEAQ (reference sequence). The CDR3 loop is CASSSAGQQYNSPLHF. In nucleotides, the CDR3 is TGTGCCAGCAGCTCCGCGGGACAGCAGTATAATTCACCCCTCCACTTT.

This clonotype has just a few counts. The rearrangement joins TRBV20-1 to TRBJ2-3; 7 nucleotides agree with TRBD1. Looked up from germline, CDR1 is DFQATT and CDR2 is SNEGSKA (reference sequence). The CDR3 consists of 12 residues. V was pared by 6 bases and J by 5 bases, with 5 bases of the junction left unmatched. DNA for the CDR3: TGCAGTGCCGACAGGGTGTTAGATACGCAGTATTTT. It yields the protein CSADRVLDTQYF.

This clonotype was observed at least ten times. The chain employs TRBV12-3 or TRBV12-4 and TRBJ2-3; 10 bases match TRBD2. The length of the CDR3 is 15 residues. J lost 5 bases, V lost 5 bases, and 7 bases had no gene match. The CDR3 DNA follows: TGTGCCAGCAGTATCAGCGGGGGGGTTGTAGATACGCAGTATTTT. This codes for CASSISGGVVDTQYF.

Worth noting for this clonotype: This may come from a read error, since a much larger clone is one base off. This sequence joins TRBV30 and TRBJ1-1; the D is unclear. This CDR3 has 14 residues. CDR1 is GTSNPN and CDR2 is SVGIG in the germline V gene (reference sequence). Trimming took off 3 bases at V and 0 bases at J, with 11 bases between the two ends. The CDR3 region has the DNA TGTGCCTGGAGCATGAATGTGATGAACACTGAAGCTTTCTTT. It translates to CAWSMNVMNTEAFF.

There are many counts of this clonotype. The chain is built from TRBV7-2 and TRBJ1-1; no reliable D call. The V end lost 5 bases, the J end lost 7 bases, and 14 bases lay between the germline ends. This CDR3 is built from 13 residues. Germline V gene data show CDR1 as SGHTA and CDR2 as FQGNSA. DNA of the CDR3: TGTGCCAGCAGCCCACAAGTCAGCCTTGAAGCTTTCTTT. Its protein is CASSPQVSLEAFF.

At least ten counts were recorded for this clonotype. This chain uses TRBV10-1 with TRBJ2-2, with D hard to call. This CDR3 spans 11 amino acids. The V gene's germline CDR1 is WNHNN and CDR2 SYGVQD (reference sequence). V was clipped by 2 bases and J by 8 bases, with 3 bases between them. CDR3 nucleotide sequence: TGCGCCAGCAGTGAGAAAGGGGAGCTGTTTTTT. Amino acids: CASSEKGELFF.